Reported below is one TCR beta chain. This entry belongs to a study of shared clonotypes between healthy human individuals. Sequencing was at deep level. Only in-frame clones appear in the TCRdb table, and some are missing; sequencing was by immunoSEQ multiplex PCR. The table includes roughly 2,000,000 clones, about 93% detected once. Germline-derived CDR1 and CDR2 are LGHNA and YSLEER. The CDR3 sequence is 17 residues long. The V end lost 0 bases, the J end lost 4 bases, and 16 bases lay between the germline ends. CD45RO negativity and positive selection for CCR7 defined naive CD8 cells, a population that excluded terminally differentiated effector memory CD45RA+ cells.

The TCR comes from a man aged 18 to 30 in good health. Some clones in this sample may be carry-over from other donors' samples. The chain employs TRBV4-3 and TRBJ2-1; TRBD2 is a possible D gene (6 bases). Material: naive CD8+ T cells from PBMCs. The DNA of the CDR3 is TGCGCCAGCAGCCAAGAAATATCACTAGCACTGTACAATGAGCAGTTCTTC. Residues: CASSQEISLALYNEQFF.